This T cell receptor beta chain was sequenced during a study of T cell changes during pregnancy in multiple sclerosis. Assay: immunoSEQ multiplex PCR; the TCRdb copy retains only in-frame clones and omits some. In the table there are about 59,000 clones, roughly 94% of which are singletons. The CDR3 spans 16 residues. Germline V gene sequence: CDR1 SGDLS, CDR2 YYNGEE. The ends lost 0 bases at V and 0 bases at J; junction bases unmatched: 6. The genes are TRBV9 and TRBJ2-7; 7 positions match TRBD2. The source of this sequence is a female donor with multiple sclerosis, enrolled in a pregnancy study. The sequencing used CD8+ T cells from peripheral blood mononuclear cells, collected after pregnancy. The CDR3 loop is CASSVGSSGSSYEQYF. As DNA, the CDR3 is TGTGCCAGCAGCGTAGGTTCTAGCGGCAGCTCCTACGAGCAGTACTTC.